Presented here are 20 T cell receptor beta chains from one specimen sequenced in a study of blood T cell repertoires in COVID-19. Sequencing used immunoSEQ multiplex PCR; TCRdb keeps in-frame clones, though not all of them. Seen here are 150,000 to 200,000 clones, over 70% observed once, and the top ten hold about 6.9%. Sequences were obtained from peripheral blood. All receptors derive from a man in his 60s with acute or convalescent COVID-19.

The table lists this clone with a count of one. CDR3 DNA sequence: TGTGCCAGCACCACCAACAGGGGCACTGAAGCTTTCTTT. This codes for CASTTNRGTEAFF. The rearrangement links TRBV2 to TRBJ1-1, with TRBD1 matching over 7 bases. The V and J ends lost 7 bases and 4 bases, in that order; junction bases with no gene match: 6. There are 13 residues in the CDR3. Germline-derived CDR1 and CDR2 are SNHLY and FYNNEI.

This sequence joins TRBV7-3 and TRBJ1-2; 8 bases line up with TRBD1. Germline values: CDR1 SGHTA, CDR2 FQGTGA. The V segment lost 1 base and the J segment 5 bases; nucleotides outside the gene matches: 12. This CDR3 contains 17 residues. In nucleotides, the CDR3 is TGTGCCAGCAGCTTAAAGGCAGGGGGCAATTATGGGTATGGCTACACCTTC. This encodes CASSLKAGGNYGYGYTF. The whole variable domain, filled in from reference TRBV7-3 and TRBJ1-2, reads GAGVSQTPSNKVTEKGKYVELRCDPISGHTALYWYRQSLGQGPEFLIYFQGTGAADDSGLPNDRFFAVRPEGSVSTLKIQRTERGDSAVYLCASSLKAGGNYGYGYTFGSGTRLTVV.

The chain joins TRBV29-1 to TRBJ2-1; 9 bases are a match to TRBD2. Germline V gives CDR1 SQVTM, CDR2 ANQGSEA. The CDR3 extends over 14 amino acids. After removal of 3 bases from V and 2 bases from J, the junction contained 2 bases not matched to a gene. The CDR3 coding sequence is TGCAGCGTTGAGGGGACTAGCCCCTACAATGAGCAGTTCTTC. Protein: CSVEGTSPYNEQFF.

V is TRBV6-2 or TRBV6-3 and J is TRBJ1-4; 11 nucleotides agree with TRBD1. This CDR3 spans 15 amino acids. Trimming took 6 bases from V and 5 from J; bases not matched to a gene: 5. Per germline, CDR1 MNHEY and CDR2 SVGEGT. The CDR3 loop reads CASSRRDRGNEKLFF. In nucleotides, the CDR3 is TGTGCCAGCAGCCGTCGGGACAGGGGGAATGAAAAACTGTTTTTT.

This chain joins TRBV25-1 and TRBJ1-4, with 7 bases matching TRBD1. Germline loops: CDR1 MGHDK, CDR2 SYGVNS. This CDR3 spans 14 amino acids. Unmatched junction bases numbered 8, after V lost 5 bases and J lost 8 bases. The CDR3 sequence: CASSRPVGQEKLFF. The CDR3 coding sequence is TGTGCCAGCAGTAGACCCGTGGGACAGGAAAAACTGTTTTTT.

This clone has only a few counts. V and J are TRBV4-3 and TRBJ1-1; TRBD1 matches at 9 bases. This CDR3 has 18 residues. Germline assignment: CDR1 LGHNA and CDR2 YSLEER. V lost 1 base to trimming and J lost 3 bases; unmatched junction nucleotides: 12. The CDR3 is CASSQAPPGQGFDTEAFF. CDR3 DNA sequence: TGCGCCAGCAGCCAAGCGCCGCCGGGACAGGGATTTGACACTGAAGCTTTCTTT.

To note about this clone: A read error is likely here: a far larger clone is one base away. This chain uses TRBV7-6 with TRBJ2-1; 12 positions match TRBD2. Trimming cost V 6 bases and J 4 bases; bases outside gene matches: 4. The CDR3 is made up of 15 amino acids. Per germline, CDR1 SGHVS and CDR2 FNYEAQ. The chain's CDR3 is CASSPTSGGYNEQFF. The DNA of the CDR3 is TGTGCCAGCAGTCCAACTAGCGGGGGGTACAATGAGCAGTTCTTC. The full variable domain, with the rest looked up from reference TRBV7-6 and TRBJ2-1, is GAGVSQSPRYKVTKRGQDVALRCDPISGHVSLYWYRQALGQGPEFLTYFNYEAQQDKSGLPNDRFSAERPEGSISTLTIQRTEQRDSAMYRCASSPTSGGYNEQFFGPGTRLTVL.

The J gene is TRBJ2-3, the V gene TRBV24-1; TRBD2 aligns across 9 bases. The junction had 12 bases not matched to a gene; V was cut back by 3 bases and J by 3 bases. CDR1 is KGHDR and CDR2 is SFDVKD in the germline V gene. This CDR3 contains 18 residues. CDR3 residues: CATSDPRGLAGRTDTQYF. The CDR3 DNA is TGTGCCACCAGTGATCCACGTGGGCTAGCGGGGCGGACAGATACGCAGTATTTT.

This clone was detected once. The gene calls are TRBV6-6 and TRBJ1-5; D may be TRBD1 (6 bases). The V and J ends lost 2 bases and 7 bases respectively, with 15 bases between them. The CDR3 spans 15 residues. In germline, CDR1 is MNHNY, CDR2 SVGAGI (reference sequence). In DNA form, the CDR3 reads TGTGCCAGCAGTTACGCACAGGGCCCAGGGCAGCCCCAGCATTTT. Translation: CASSYAQGPGQPQHF.

The chain combines TRBV25-1 with TRBJ2-1; TRBD1 matches at 9 bases. The CDR3 contains 18 residues. V shed 1 base and J 9 bases; nucleotides not matched to a gene: 16. Germline values: CDR1 MGHDK, CDR2 SYGVNS. The CDR3 loop reads CASSESSNGQGLEVEQFF. DNA for the CDR3: TGTGCCAGCAGTGAATCCTCTAACGGACAGGGGCTGGAGGTTGAGCAGTTCTTC.

This clone has just one count. The chain has TRBV30 and TRBJ1-5; possibly TRBD1 for D (6 bases). The V end was cut by 1 base, the J end by 5 bases, with 24 bases between. CDR3 size: 18 residues. Germline V gene sequence: CDR1 GTSNPN, CDR2 SVGIG (reference sequence). The DNA of the CDR3 is TGTGCCTGGAGTGGACAACTTGAGGGACAATACGTCCATCAGCCCCAGCATTTT. Its translation is CAWSGQLEGQYVHQPQHF.

The V gene is TRBV9, the J gene TRBJ2-7; weak D call: TRBD1 (7 bases). Germline assignment: CDR1 SGDLS and CDR2 YYNGEE. The CDR3 loop spans 14 amino acids. Trimming removed 3 bases at V and 3 bases at J, with 13 bases between. CDR3 DNA sequence: TGTGCCAGCAGCGAGGGGGCGGGATACTACGAGCAGTACTTC. It is translated as CASSEGAGYYEQYF. The full variable domain, rest sourced from reference TRBV9 and TRBJ2-7, is DSGVTQTPKHLITATGQRVTLRCSPRSGDLSVYWYQQSLDQGLQFLIQYYNGEERAKGNILERFSAQQFPDLHSELNLSSLELGDSALYFCASSEGAGYYEQYFGPGTRLTVT.

V is TRBV28 and J is TRBJ2-7; possible D gene TRBD2, 6 bases. The CDR3 length is 13 residues. CDR1 MDHEN and CDR2 SYDVKM come from the germline V gene. V lost 3 bases to trimming and J lost 2 bases, with 8 bases between them. The CDR3 coding sequence is TGTGCCAGCAGTTTGTGGGGGGCCTACGAGCAGTACTTC. It encodes CASSLWGAYEQYF.

The chain links TRBV11-2 to TRBJ2-7, with D tentatively TRBD2 (5 bases). This CDR3 comprises 11 residues. The V gene's germline CDR1 is SGHAT and CDR2 FQNNGV. V lost 2 bases and J 9 bases, leaving 8 bases between the germline ends. The CDR3 DNA reads as TGTGCCAGCAGCTTACTAGCAGGGCAGTACTTC. This sequence encodes CASSLLAGQYF.

The J gene is TRBJ1-1, the V gene TRBV5-5; 8 bases line up with TRBD1. With 1 base clipped from V and 4 bases from J, the junction kept 9 bases outside the gene matches. CDR1 is SGHKS and CDR2 is YYEKEE in the germline V gene (reference sequence). The CDR3 consists of 16 residues. CDR3: CASSLSQRQGSTEAFF. CDR3 nucleotide sequence: TGTGCCAGCAGCTTGTCTCAAAGACAGGGGAGCACTGAAGCTTTCTTT.

The sample holds a few counts of this clone. The rearrangement links TRBV10-3 to TRBJ1-1, with D maybe TRBD1 (5 bases). The V end lost 0 bases, the J end lost 3 bases, and 8 bases lay between the germline ends. This CDR3 region has 14 residues. In germline, CDR1 is ENHRY, CDR2 SYGVKD. The CDR3 DNA follows: TGTGCCATCAGTGAGTCGGAGACAGACACTGAAGCTTTCTTT. Translation gives CAISESETDTEAFF.

The CDR3 region has the DNA TGTGCCAGCAGCGAAAAGACAGCTATCTCTGGAAACACCATATATTTT. Amino acids: CASSEKTAISGNTIYF. The chain joins TRBV9 to TRBJ1-3, with D perhaps matching TRBD1 (5 bases). Trimming shortened V by 3 bases and J by 0 bases, and 13 bases separated the two germline ends. Germline-derived CDR1 and CDR2 are SGDLS and YYNGEE. The CDR3 extends over 16 amino acids.

The chain's CDR3 is CASSYTPRRGGLEQFF. Written as DNA, the CDR3 is TGTGCCAGCAGTTACACCCCCAGGCGGGGGGGCCTTGAGCAGTTCTTC. The genes are TRBV6-2 or TRBV6-3 and TRBJ2-1, with 9 bases aligning to TRBD2. The V segment lost 2 bases and the J segment 9 bases; nucleotides outside the gene matches: 11. There are 16 residues in the CDR3. Germline values: CDR1 MNHEY, CDR2 SVGEGT.

V gene TRBV24-1 combines with J gene TRBJ2-3; TRBD2 agrees at 14 bases. V dropped 7 bases and J dropped 3; count of bases not matched to a gene: 14. In germline, CDR1 is KGHDR, CDR2 SFDVKD. This CDR3 is 19 amino acids long. CDR3 nucleotides: TGTGCCACCAGCCCCGGGACTAGCGGGAGATTTGGGGTTACAGATACGCAGTATTTT. Translation: CATSPGTSGRFGVTDTQYF.

The chain links TRBV2 to TRBJ2-2; tentative D call: TRBD2 (6 bases). Deletions cut 3 bases from V and 2 bases from J, with 19 bases between. Germline CDR1 is SNHLY and CDR2 is FYNNEI. CDR3 length equals 18 residues. CDR3 in DNA: TGTGCCAGCAGTGAGGAGCGGGTCGGCTCCCCAAACACCGGGGAGCTGTTTTTT. Encoded protein: CASSEERVGSPNTGELFF.